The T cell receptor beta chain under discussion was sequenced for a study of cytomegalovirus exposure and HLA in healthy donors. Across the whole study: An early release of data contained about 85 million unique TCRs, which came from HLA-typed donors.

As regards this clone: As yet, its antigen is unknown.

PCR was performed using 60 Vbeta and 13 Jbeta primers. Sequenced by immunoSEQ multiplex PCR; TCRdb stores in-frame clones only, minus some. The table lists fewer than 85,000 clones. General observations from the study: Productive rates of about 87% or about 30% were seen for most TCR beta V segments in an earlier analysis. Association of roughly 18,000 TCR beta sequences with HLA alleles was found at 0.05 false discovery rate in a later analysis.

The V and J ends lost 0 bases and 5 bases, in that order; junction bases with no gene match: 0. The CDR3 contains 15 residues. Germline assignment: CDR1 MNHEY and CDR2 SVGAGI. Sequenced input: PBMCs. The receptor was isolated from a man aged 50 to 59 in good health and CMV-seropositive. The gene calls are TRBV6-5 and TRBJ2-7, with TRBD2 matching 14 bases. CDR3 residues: CASSYSTSGRDEQYF. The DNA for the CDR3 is TGTGCCAGCAGTTACTCGACTAGCGGGAGGGACGAGCAGTACTTC.